Shown below are 18 T cell receptor beta chains from a single sample sequenced in a study of blood T cell repertoires in COVID-19. Assay: immunoSEQ multiplex PCR; the TCRdb copy retains only in-frame clones and omits some. Seen here are about 140,000 clones, 85% to 90% observed once, and the top ten hold 2.5% to 3%. What was sequenced was peripheral blood. The source is a man in his sixties with active or convalescent COVID-19.

The chain is built from TRBV7-2 and TRBJ1-1; 7 bases agree with TRBD1. CDR1 is SGHTA, CDR2 FQGNSA, per germline. The CDR3 extends over 15 amino acids. V dropped 3 bases and J dropped 1; count of bases not matched to a gene: 5. The CDR3 here is CASSLGQLANTEAFF. The CDR3 DNA sequence: TGTGCCAGCAGCTTGGGACAGCTTGCGAACACTGAAGCTTTCTTT.

The J gene is TRBJ1-6, the V gene TRBV30, with D maybe TRBD1 (6 bases). Trimming removed 5 bases from V and 9 bases from J, with 20 bases in between. The CDR3 covers 15 residues. The germline V gene encodes CDR1 GTSNPN and CDR2 SVGIG (reference sequence). The chain's CDR3 is CAWQTTGFASSPLHF. CDR3 DNA: TGTGCCTGGCAGACTACAGGGTTCGCTAGTTCACCCCTCCACTTT. The full variable domain, with the rest looked up from reference TRBV30 and TRBJ1-6, is SQTIHQWPATLVQPVGSPLSLECTVEGTSNPNLYWYRQAAGRGLQLLFYSVGIGQISSEVPQNLSASRPQDRQFILSSKKLLLSDSGFYLCAWQTTGFASSPLHFGNGTRLTVT.

This sequence joins TRBV27 and TRBJ2-1; TRBD2 aligns across 8 bases. Germline V gene lookup returns CDR1 MNHEY and CDR2 SMNVEV (reference sequence). The CDR3 totals 9 residues. V shed 11 bases, J shed 12 bases, and the junction held 3 bases outside the gene matches. The CDR3: CAHRGGQFF. CDR3 coding DNA: TGTGCCCATCGGGGGGGGCAGTTCTTC.

The gene calls are TRBV7-9 and TRBJ2-7, with 8 bases that match TRBD2. This CDR3 is 15 amino acids long. CDR1 is SEHNR and CDR2 is FQNEAQ in the germline V gene (reference sequence). With 6 bases clipped from V and 5 bases from J, the junction kept 12 bases outside the gene matches. DNA of the CDR3: TGTGCCAGCAGGGAGCGAAGAACGGGAGGGGACGAGCAGTACTTC. It specifies CASRERRTGGDEQYF. Supplemented by reference TRBV7-9 and TRBJ2-7, the full variable domain reads DTGVSQNPRHKITKRGQNVTFRCDPISEHNRLYWYRQTLGQGPEFLTYFQNEAQLEKSRLLSDRFSAERPKGSFSTLEIQRTEQGDSAMYLCASRERRTGGDEQYFGPGTRLTVT.

The rearrangement links TRBV9 to TRBJ1-2; D gene ambiguous. This CDR3 is 11 amino acids long. CDR1 SGDLS and CDR2 YYNGEE come from the germline V gene. V was clipped by 3 bases and J by 11 bases, with 11 bases between them. The CDR3 DNA reads as TGTGCCAGCAGCGAGCGTGGGTGGTACACCTTC. Translating gives CASSERGWYTF.

The V gene is TRBV28, the J gene TRBJ2-1; the match to TRBD1 covers 8 bases. Germline V gene lookup returns CDR1 MDHEN and CDR2 SYDVKM. J lost 2 bases, V lost 6 bases, and 9 bases had no gene match. The CDR3 sequence is 16 residues long. The CDR3 coding sequence is TGTGCCAGCAGGGGTAGGGCAGGGGGCCCCTACAATGAGCAGTTCTTC. Amino acids: CASRGRAGGPYNEQFF. The full variable domain, completed using reference TRBV28 and TRBJ2-1, is DVKVTQSSRYLVKRTGEKVFLECVQDMDHENMFWYRQDPGLGLRLIYFSYDVKMKEKGDIPEGYSVSREKKERFSLILESASTNQTSMYLCASRGRAGGPYNEQFFGPGTRLTVL.

CDR3 nucleotide sequence: TGCACCAGCAGCCCCAGGAACAGTAGTAGCTACAATGAGCAGTTCTTC. Translated, it gives CTSSPRNSSSYNEQFF. This chain uses TRBV1 with TRBJ2-1; the D call in the table, TRBD1, was not verified against the DNA. TRBV1 is a pseudogene locus. This CDR3 is 16 amino acids long.

The chain couples TRBV10-3 to TRBJ2-1; D is undetermined. Trimming stripped 8 bases from V and 9 bases from J, with 20 bases between. This CDR3 is built from 14 residues. Germline CDR1 ENHRY, CDR2 SYGVKD. In DNA, the CDR3 is TGTGCCATCTCGACTCCTAAAGGTAACGGTGAGCAGTTCTTC. It yields the protein CAISTPKGNGEQFF.

This chain uses TRBV3-1 (or the pseudogene TRBV3-2) with TRBJ1-2, with D unclear. V was clipped by 4 bases and J by 4 bases, with 10 bases between them. CDR1 is LGHDT, CDR2 YNNKEL, per germline (reference sequence). This CDR3 has 13 amino acids. CDR3 bases: TGTGCCAGCAGCCTCGGCAGCGGCTATGGCTACACCTTC. Translation: CASSLGSGYGYTF.

This chain's CDR3 is CASSLDAGQSSYEQYF. The CDR3 DNA sequence: TGTGCCAGCAGCTTGGACGCAGGGCAGTCCTCCTACGAGCAGTACTTC. V is TRBV5-5 and J is TRBJ2-7; possible D gene TRBD1, 5 bases. Trimming removed 0 bases at V and 0 bases at J, with 13 bases between. The CDR3 is made up of 16 amino acids. The germline V gene has CDR1 SGHKS and CDR2 YYEKEE (reference sequence).

The CDR3 loop is CASKQSGSYYEKLFF. In nucleotides, the CDR3 is TGTGCCAGCAAACAATCCGGGTCGTACTATGAAAAACTGTTTTTT. The V and J genes are TRBV6-5 and TRBJ1-4; D gene ambiguous. V lost 7 bases, J lost 6 bases, and 18 bases lay in between. The CDR3 has 15 amino acids. The germline CDR1 and CDR2 sequences are MNHEY and SVGAGI.

The chain joins TRBV5-1 to TRBJ2-5, with TRBD2 matching 7 bases. CDR3 length equals 15 residues. V was pared by 4 bases and J by 5 bases, with 11 bases of the junction left unmatched. CDR1 and CDR2 from the germline V gene are SGHRS and YFSETQ. CDR3 sequence reads: CASSGTKAGGETQYF. In nucleotides, the CDR3 is TGCGCCAGCAGCGGAACTAAAGCCGGGGGGGAGACCCAGTACTTC.

CDR3 sequence: CAISGTSGEETQYF. DNA of the CDR3: TGTGCCATCAGTGGGACTAGCGGGGAAGAGACCCAGTACTTC. This chain joins TRBV10-3 and TRBJ2-5; 12 nucleotides line up with TRBD2. V was pared by 4 bases and J by 3 bases, with 0 bases of the junction left unmatched. There are 14 residues in the CDR3. Germline CDR1 is ENHRY and CDR2 is SYGVKD.

The V and J genes are TRBV18 and TRBJ2-7; 8 positions agree with TRBD1. The CDR3 contains 17 residues. V trimming: 5 bases; J trimming: 3 bases; junction bases outside the gene matches: 15. CDR1 is KGHSH, CDR2 LQKENI, per germline. The CDR3: CASSSPVSGQVIYEQYF. In DNA, the CDR3 is TGTGCCAGCTCATCTCCGGTCTCGGGACAGGTAATCTACGAGCAGTACTTC.

V is TRBV2 and J is TRBJ1-4, with 8 bases identical to TRBD1. Germline CDR1 is SNHLY and CDR2 is FYNNEI. The CDR3 runs to 14 residues. V dropped 7 bases and J dropped 4; count of bases not matched to a gene: 5. CDR3 region: CASTLDRVNEKLFF. CDR3 sequence (DNA): TGTGCCAGCACCTTGGACAGGGTTAATGAAAAACTGTTTTTT.

The chain employs TRBV10-3 and TRBJ2-7; perhaps TRBD2 as D (5 bases). Germline V CDR1 and CDR2: ENHRY, SYGVKD. With 4 bases removed from V and 2 bases from J, the gap between germline ends came to 15 bases. The CDR3 runs to 15 residues. The CDR3 is CAISAGSAVTYEQYF. The CDR3, as DNA: TGTGCCATCAGTGCGGGGAGCGCAGTTACCTACGAGCAGTACTTC.

The J gene is TRBJ2-2, the V gene TRBV7-9; D call uncertain. Germline CDR1 and CDR2: SEHNR and FQNEAQ (reference sequence). CDR3 size: 13 residues. Trimming stripped 1 base from V and 3 bases from J, with 3 bases between. In nucleotides, the CDR3 is TGTGCCAGCAGCTTAGGAGACACCGGGGAGCTGTTTTTT. This translates into CASSLGDTGELFF.

The chain is built from TRBV7-3 and TRBJ2-3, with 16 nucleotides matching TRBD2. Per germline, CDR1 SGHTA and CDR2 FQGTGA. The trim removed 4 bases at V and 2 bases at J, leaving 9 bases unmatched. CDR3 length: 19 residues. DNA of the CDR3: TGTGCCAGCAGCTCCACCGGGACTAGCGGGGGGGCCATCACAGATACGCAGTATTTT. Translating it yields CASSSTGTSGGAITDTQYF.